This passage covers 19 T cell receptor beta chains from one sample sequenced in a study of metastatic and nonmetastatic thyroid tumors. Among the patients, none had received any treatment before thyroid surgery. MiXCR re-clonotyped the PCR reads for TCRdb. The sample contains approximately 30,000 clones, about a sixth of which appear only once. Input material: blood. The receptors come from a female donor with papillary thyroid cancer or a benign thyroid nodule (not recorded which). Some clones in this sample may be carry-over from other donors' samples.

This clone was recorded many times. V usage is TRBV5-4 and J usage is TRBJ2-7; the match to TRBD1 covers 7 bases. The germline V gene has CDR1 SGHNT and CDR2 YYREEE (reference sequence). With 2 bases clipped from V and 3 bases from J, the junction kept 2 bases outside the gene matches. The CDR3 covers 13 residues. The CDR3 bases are TGTGCCAGCAGCTTTAACAGGGGCTACGAGCAGTACTTC. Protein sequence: CASSFNRGYEQYF.

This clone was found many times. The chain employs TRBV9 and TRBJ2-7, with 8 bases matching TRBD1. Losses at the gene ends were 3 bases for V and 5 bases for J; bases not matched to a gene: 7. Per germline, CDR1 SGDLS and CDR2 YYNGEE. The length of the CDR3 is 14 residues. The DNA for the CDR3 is TGTGCCAGCAGCGGAGGACAGGGAATGAACGAGCAGTACTTC. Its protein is CASSGGQGMNEQYF. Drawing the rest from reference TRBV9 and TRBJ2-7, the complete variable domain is DSGVTQTPKHLITATGQRVTLRCSPRSGDLSVYWYQQSLDQGLQFLIQYYNGEERAKGNILERFSAQQFPDLHSELNLSSLELGDSALYFCASSGGQGMNEQYFGPGTRLTVT.

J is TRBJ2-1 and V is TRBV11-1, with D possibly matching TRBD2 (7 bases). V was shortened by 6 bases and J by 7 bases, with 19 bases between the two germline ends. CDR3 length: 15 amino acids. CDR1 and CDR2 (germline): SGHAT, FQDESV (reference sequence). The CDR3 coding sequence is TGTGCCAGCAGTCAAAGGGGGGCTAGCGGTAATGAGCAGTTCTTC. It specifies CASSQRGASGNEQFF.

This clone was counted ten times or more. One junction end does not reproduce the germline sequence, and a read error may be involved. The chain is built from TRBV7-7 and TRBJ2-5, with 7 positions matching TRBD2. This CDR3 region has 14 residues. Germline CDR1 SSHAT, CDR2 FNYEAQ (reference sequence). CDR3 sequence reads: CASSEAGRTETQYF. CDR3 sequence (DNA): TGTGCTAGCAGCGAAGCGGGGCGGACGGAGACCCAGTACTTC.

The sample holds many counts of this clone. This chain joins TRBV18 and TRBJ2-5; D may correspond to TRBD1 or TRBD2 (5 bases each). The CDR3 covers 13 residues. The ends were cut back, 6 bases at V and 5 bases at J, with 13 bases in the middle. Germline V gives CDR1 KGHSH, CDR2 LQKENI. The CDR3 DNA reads TGTGCCAGCTCGCCCGGGGCCGCGGAGACCCAGTACTTC. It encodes CASSPGAAETQYF.

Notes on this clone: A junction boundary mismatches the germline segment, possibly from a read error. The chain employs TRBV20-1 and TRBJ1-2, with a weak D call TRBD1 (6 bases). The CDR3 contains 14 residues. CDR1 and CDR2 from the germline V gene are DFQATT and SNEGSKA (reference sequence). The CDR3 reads CSSSVQGQYYGYTF. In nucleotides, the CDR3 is TGCAGTTCTAGCGTACAGGGCCAGTACTATGGCTACACCTTC.

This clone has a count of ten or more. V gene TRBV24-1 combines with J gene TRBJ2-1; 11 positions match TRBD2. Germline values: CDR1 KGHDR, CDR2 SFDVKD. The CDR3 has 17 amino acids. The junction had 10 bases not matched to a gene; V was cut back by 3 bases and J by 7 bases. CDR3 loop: CATSDAKASGRLNEQFF. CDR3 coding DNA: TGTGCCACCAGTGATGCCAAGGCTAGCGGGAGGTTAAATGAGCAGTTCTTC.

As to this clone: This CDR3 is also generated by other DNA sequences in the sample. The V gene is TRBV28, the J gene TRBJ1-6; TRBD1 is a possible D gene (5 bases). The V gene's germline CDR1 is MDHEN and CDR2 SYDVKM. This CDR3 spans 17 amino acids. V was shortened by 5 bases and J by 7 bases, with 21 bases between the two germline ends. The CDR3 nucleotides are TGTGCCAGCAGTACCTCAGGAAGGGGATTCGGGAATTCACCCCTCCACTTT. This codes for CASSTSGRGFGNSPLHF. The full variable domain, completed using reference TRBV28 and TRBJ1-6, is DVKVTQSSRYLVKRTGEKVFLECVQDMDHENMFWYRQDPGLGLRLIYFSYDVKMKEKGDIPEGYSVSREKKERFSLILESASTNQTSMYLCASSTSGRGFGNSPLHFGNGTRLTVT.

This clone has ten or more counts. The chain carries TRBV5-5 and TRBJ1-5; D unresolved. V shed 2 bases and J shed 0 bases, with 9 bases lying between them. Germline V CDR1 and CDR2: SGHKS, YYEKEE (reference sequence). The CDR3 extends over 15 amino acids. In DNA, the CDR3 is TGTGCCAGCAGCTTCGGCAGTAATAGCAATCAGCCCCAGCATTTT. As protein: CASSFGSNSNQPQHF. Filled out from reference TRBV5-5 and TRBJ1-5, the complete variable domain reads DAGVTQSPTHLIKTRGQQVTLRCSPISGHKSVSWYQQVLGQGPQFIFQYYEKEERGRGNFPDRFSARQFPNYSSELNVNALLLGDSALYLCASSFGSNSNQPQHFGDGTRLSIL.

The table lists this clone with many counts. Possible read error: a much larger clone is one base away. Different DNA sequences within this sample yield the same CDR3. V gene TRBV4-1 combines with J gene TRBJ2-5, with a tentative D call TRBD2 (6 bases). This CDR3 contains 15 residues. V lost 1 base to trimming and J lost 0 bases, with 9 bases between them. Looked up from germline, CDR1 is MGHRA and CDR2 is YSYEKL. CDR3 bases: TGCGCCAGCAGCCAAGGGGGGGAGTACCAAGAGACCCAGTACTTC. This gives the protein CASSQGGEYQETQYF.

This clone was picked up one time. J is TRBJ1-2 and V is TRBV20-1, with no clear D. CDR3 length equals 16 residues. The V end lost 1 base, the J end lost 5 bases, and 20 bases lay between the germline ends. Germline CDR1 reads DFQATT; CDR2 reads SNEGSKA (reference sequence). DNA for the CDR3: TGCAGTGCTAGAGTCCTGGGTTGGTTATCTTGGTATGGCTACACCTTC. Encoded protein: CSARVLGWLSWYGYTF.

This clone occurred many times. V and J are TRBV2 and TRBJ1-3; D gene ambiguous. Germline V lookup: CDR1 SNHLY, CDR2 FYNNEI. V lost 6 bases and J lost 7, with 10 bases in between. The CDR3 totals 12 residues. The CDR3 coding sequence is TGTGCCAGCAGCAGTCTTTCGAACACCATATATTTT. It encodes CASSSLSNTIYF. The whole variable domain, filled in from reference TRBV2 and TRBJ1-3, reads EPEVTQTPSHQVTQMGQEVILRCVPISNHLYFYWYRQILGQKVEFLVSFYNNEISEKSEIFDDQFSVERPDGSNFTLKIRSTKLEDSAMYFCASSSLSNTIYFGEGSWLTVV.

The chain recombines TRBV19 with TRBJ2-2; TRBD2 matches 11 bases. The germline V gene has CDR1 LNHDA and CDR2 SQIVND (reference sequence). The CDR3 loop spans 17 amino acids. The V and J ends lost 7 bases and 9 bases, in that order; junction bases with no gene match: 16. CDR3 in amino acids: CASIMEYTSGSTWELFF. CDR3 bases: TGTGCCAGTATTATGGAATATACTAGCGGGAGTACCTGGGAGCTGTTTTTT.

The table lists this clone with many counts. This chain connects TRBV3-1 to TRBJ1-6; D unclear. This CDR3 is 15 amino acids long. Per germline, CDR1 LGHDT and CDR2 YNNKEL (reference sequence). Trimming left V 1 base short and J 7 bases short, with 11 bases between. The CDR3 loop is CASSQAQAGNSPLHF. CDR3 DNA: TGTGCCAGCAGCCAAGCTCAGGCTGGGAATTCACCCCTCCACTTT.

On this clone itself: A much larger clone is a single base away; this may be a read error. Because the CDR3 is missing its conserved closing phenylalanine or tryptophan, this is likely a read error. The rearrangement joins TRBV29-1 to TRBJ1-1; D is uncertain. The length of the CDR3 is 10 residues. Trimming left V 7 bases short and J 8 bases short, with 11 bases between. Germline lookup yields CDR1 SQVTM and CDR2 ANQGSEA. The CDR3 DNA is TGCAGCGGGGCGGCAGGAGAAGCTTTCTCT. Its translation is CSGAAGEAFS.

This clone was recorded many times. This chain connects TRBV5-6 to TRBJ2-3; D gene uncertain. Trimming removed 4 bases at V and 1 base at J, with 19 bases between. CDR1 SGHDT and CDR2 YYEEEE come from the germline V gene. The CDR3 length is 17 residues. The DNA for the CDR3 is TGTGCCAGCAGCATCTCCGGGCCTACCCCCGGCACAGATACGCAGTATTTT. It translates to CASSISGPTPGTDTQYF.

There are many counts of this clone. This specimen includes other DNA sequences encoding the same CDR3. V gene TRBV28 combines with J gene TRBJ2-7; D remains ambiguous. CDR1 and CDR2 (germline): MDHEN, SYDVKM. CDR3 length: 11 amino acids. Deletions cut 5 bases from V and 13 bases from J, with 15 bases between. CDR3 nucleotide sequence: TGTGCCAGCAGTGTAAGCGAGAGCTCCTACTTC. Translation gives CASSVSESSYF.

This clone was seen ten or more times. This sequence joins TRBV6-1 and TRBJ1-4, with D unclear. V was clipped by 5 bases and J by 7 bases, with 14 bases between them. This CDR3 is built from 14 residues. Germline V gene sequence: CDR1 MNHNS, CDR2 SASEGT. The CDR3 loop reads CASSLGILSEKLFF. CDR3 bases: TGTGCCAGCAGTTTAGGTATATTGAGTGAAAAACTGTTTTTT.

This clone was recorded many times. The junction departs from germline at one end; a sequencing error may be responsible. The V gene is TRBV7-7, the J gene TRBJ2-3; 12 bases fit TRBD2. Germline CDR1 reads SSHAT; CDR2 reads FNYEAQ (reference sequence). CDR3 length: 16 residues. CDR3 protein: CASSKPTSGRKDTQYF. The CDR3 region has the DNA TGTGCTAGCAGCAAACCAACTAGCGGGAGGAAGGATACGCAGTATTTT.